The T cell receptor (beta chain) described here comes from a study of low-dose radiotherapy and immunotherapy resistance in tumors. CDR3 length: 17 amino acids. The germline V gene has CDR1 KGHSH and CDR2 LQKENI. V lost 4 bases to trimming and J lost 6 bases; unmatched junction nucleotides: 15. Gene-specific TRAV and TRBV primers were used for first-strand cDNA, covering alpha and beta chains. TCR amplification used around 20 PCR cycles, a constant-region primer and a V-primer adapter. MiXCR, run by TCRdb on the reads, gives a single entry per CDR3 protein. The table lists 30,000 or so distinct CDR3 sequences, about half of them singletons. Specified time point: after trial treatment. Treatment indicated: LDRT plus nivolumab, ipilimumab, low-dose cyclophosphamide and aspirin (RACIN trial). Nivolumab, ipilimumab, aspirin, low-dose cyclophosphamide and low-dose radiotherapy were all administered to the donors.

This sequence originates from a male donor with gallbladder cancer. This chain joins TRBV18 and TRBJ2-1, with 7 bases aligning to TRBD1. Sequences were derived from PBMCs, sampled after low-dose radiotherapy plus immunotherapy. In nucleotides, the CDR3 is TGTGCCAGCTCACTGGCACTTAGCCGGGGACAGATCAATGAGCAGTTCTTC. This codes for CASSLALSRGQINEQFF.